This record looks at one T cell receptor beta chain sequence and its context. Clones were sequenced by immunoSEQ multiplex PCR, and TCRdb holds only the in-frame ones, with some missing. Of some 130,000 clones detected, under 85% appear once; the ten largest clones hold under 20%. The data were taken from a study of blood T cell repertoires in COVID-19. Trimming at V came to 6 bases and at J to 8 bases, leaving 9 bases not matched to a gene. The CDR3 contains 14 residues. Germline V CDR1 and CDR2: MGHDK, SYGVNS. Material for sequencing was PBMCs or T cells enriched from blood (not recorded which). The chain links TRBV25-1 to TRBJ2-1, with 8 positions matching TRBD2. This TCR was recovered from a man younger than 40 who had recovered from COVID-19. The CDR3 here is CASRNSGGGDEQFF. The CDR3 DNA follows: TGTGCCAGCAGGAACAGCGGGGGAGGTGATGAGCAGTTCTTC.